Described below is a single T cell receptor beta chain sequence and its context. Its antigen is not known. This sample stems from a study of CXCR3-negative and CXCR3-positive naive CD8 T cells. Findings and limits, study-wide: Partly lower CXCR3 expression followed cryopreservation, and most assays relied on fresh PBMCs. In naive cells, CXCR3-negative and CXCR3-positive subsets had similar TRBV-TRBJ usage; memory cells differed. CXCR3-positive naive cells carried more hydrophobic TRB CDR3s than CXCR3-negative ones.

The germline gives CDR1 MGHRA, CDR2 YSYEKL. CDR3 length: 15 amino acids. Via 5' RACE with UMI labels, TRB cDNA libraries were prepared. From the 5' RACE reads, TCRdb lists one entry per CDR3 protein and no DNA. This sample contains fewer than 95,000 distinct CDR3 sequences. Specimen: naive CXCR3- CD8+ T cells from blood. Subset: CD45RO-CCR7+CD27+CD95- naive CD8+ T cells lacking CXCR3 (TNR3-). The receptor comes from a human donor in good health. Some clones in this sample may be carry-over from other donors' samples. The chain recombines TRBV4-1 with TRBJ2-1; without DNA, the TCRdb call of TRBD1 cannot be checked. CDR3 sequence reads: CASSQPGQGDNEQFF.